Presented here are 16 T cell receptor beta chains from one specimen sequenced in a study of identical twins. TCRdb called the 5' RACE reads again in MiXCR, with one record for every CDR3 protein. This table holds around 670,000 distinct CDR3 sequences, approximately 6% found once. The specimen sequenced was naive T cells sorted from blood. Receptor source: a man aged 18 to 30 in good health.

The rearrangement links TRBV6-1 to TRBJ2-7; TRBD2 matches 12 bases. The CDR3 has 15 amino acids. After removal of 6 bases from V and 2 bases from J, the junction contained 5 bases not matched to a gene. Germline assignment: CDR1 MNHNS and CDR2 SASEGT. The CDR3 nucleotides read TGTGCCAGCAGAGCTACTAGCGGGAGGCCCTACGAGCAGTACTTC. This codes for CASRATSGRPYEQYF.

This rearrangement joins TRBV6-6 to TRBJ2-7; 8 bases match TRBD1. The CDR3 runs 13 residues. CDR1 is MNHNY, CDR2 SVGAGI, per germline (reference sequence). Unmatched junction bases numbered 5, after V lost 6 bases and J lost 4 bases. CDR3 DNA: TGTGCCAGCAGCGGGGACAGGCGGTACGAGCAGTACTTC. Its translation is CASSGDRRYEQYF.

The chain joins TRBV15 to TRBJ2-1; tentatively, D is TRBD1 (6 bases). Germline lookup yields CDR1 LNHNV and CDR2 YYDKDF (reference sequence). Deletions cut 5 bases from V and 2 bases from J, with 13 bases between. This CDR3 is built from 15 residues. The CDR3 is CATSGGEITYNEQFF. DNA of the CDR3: TGTGCCACCAGCGGGGGCGAGATCACCTACAATGAGCAGTTCTTC.

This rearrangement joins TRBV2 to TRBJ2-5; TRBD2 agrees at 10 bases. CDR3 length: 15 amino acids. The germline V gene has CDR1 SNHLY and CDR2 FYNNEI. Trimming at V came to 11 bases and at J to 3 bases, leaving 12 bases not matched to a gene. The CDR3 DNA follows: TGTGCCTCCCGAAGGGCTAGCGGGAGAGAAGAGACCCAGTACTTC. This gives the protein CASRRASGREETQYF.

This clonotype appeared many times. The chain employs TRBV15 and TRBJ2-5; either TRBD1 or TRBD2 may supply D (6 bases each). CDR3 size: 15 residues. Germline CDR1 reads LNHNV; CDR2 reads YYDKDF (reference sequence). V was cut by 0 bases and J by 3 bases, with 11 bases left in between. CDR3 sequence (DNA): TGTGCCACCAGCAGAGACAGGGGAGGCGAAGAGACCCAGTACTTC. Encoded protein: CATSRDRGGEETQYF. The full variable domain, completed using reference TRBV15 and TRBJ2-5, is DAMVIQNPRYQVTQFGKPVTLSCSQTLNHNVMYWYQQKSSQAPKLLFHYYDKDFNNEADTPDNFQSRRPNTSFCFLDIRSPGLGDTAMYLCATSRDRGGEETQYFGPGTRLLVL.

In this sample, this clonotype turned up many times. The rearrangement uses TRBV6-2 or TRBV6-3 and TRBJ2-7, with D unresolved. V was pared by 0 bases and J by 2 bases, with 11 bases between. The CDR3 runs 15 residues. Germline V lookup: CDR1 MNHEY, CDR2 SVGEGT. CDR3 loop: CASSYSRLAPYEQYV. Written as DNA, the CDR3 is TGTGCCAGCAGTTACTCCAGACTGGCCCCCTACGAGCAGTACGTC.

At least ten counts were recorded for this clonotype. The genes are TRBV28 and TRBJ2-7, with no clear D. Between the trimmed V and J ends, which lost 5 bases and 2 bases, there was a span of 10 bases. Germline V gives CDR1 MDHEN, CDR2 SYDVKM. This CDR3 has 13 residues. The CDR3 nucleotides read TGTGCCAGCAGTCCCGCCCACCCCTACGAGCAGTACTTC. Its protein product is CASSPAHPYEQYF.

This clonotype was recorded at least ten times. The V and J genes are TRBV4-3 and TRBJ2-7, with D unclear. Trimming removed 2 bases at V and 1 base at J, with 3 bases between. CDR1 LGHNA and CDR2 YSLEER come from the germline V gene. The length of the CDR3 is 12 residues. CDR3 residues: CASSQQSYEQYF. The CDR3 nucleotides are TGCGCCAGCAGCCAACAGTCCTACGAGCAGTACTTC.

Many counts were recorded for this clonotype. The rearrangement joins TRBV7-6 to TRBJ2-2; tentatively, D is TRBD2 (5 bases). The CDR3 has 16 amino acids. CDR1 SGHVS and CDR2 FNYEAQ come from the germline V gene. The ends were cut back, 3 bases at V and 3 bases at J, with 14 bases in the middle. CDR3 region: CASSLSPGVYTGELFF. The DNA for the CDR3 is TGTGCCAGCAGCTTGAGTCCCGGGGTATACACCGGGGAGCTGTTTTTT.

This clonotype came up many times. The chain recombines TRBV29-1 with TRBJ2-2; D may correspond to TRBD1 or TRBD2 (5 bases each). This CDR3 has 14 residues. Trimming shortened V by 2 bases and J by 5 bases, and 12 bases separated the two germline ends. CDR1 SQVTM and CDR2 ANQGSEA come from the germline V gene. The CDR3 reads CSVEKGSGTGELFF. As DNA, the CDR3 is TGCAGCGTTGAAAAGGGGTCGGGGACCGGGGAGCTGTTTTTT.

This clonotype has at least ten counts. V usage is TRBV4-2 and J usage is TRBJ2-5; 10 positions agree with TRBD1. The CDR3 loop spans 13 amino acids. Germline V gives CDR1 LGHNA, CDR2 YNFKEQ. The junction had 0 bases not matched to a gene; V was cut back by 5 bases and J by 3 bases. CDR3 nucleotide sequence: TGTGCCAGCAGCGGACAGGGGGAAGAGACCCAGTACTTC. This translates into CASSGQGEETQYF.

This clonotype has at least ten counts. The CDR3 loop reads CASGIGPGSREQFF. CDR3 in DNA: TGCGCCAGCGGAATCGGTCCGGGTTCAAGGGAGCAGTTCTTC. The chain is built from TRBV5-1 and TRBJ2-1; unclear D gene. Germline CDR1 SGHRS, CDR2 YFSETQ. Deletions cut 7 bases from V and 10 bases from J, with 21 bases between. This CDR3 contains 14 residues.

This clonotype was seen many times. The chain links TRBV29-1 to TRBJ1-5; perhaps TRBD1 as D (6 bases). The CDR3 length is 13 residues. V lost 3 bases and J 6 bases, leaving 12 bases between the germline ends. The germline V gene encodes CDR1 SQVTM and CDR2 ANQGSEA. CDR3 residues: CSVEDGGRQPQHF. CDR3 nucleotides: TGCAGCGTTGAGGACGGGGGCCGTCAGCCCCAGCATTTT.

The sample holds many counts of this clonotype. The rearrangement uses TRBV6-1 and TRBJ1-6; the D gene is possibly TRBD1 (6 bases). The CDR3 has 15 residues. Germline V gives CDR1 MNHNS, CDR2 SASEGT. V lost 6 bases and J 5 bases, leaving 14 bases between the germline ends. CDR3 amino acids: CASRKDSFNNSPLHF. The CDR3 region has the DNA TGTGCCAGCAGAAAGGACAGCTTCAATAATTCACCCCTCCACTTT.

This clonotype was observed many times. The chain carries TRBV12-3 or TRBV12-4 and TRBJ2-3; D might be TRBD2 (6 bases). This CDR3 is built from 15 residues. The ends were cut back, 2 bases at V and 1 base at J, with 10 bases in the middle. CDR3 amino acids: CASSLPPGGTDTQYF. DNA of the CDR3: TGTGCCAGCAGTTTACCCCCGGGAGGCACAGATACGCAGTATTTT.

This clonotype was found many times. CDR3 nucleotides: TGTGCCAGCAGCCCACAGGGGGACTACGAGCAGTACTTC. Protein sequence: CASSPQGDYEQYF. V usage is TRBV7-8 and J usage is TRBJ2-7; 8 bases match TRBD1. Germline V gene data show CDR1 as SGHVS and CDR2 as FQNEAQ. V shed 5 bases and J 3 bases; nucleotides not matched to a gene: 3. This CDR3 comprises 13 residues.